This section outlines one T cell receptor beta chain sequence together with its context. What it recognizes is unknown. Here immunoSEQ multiplex PCR was the method, and the copy in TCRdb shows in-frame clones only, minus some. The data hold roughly 150,000 clones, with roughly 90% observed a single time. Trimming stripped 7 bases from V and 5 bases from J, with 14 bases between. CDR3 size: 14 residues. Germline CDR1 and CDR2: MDHEN and SYDVKM. The data belong to a study of T cell responses to AZD1222 COVID-19 vaccine. Overall study findings and caveats: Variant regions that are unmutated are reportedly the target of nearly half of spike-specific TCRs. Spike was spanned by vaccine-associated CD4 TCRs, with dominance at 160-218 and 743-854. Two AZD1222 administrations were followed by greater Spike-specific TCR breadth and depth. It should be noted that donors were predominantly white British and more often female, and clonal diversity was possibly underestimated.

Sequences were derived from peripheral blood, sampled on day 0 of AZD1222 vaccination. The TCR comes from an adult in good health. The chain has TRBV28 and TRBJ1-4; D is uncertain. CDR3 amino acids: CASNSGLMNEKLFF. Written as DNA, the CDR3 is TGTGCCAGCAATTCCGGACTAATGAATGAAAAACTGTTTTTT.